This T cell receptor (beta chain) was identified in a study of T cells after yellow fever vaccination. The CDR3 totals 13 residues. V dropped 8 bases and J dropped 1 base, with 12 bases sitting between them. Germline V gene sequence: CDR1 GTSNPN, CDR2 SVGIG (reference sequence). TCRdb reprocessed the 5' RACE reads with MiXCR, giving one entry per CDR3 protein. The data show 500,000 to 550,000 distinct CDR3 sequences, 20% to 25% seen once. This receptor was taken from a man aged 18 to 29 who received the YFV17D yellow fever vaccine. J is TRBJ2-4 and V is TRBV30; the D gene is possibly TRBD1 (7 bases). The source was PBMCs, collected 20 to 25 days after the first yellow fever vaccination. CDR3 sequence reads: CAMEGAAKNIQYF. DNA for the CDR3: TGTGCCATGGAGGGGGCGGCCAAAAACATTCAGTACTTC. Full variable domain (outside the CDR3, taken from reference TRBV30 and TRBJ2-4): SQTIHQWPATLVQPVGSPLSLECTVEGTSNPNLYWYRQAAGRGLQLLFYSVGIGQISSEVPQNLSASRPQDRQFILSSKKLLLSDSGFYLCAMEGAAKNIQYFGAGTRLSVL.